This TCR beta chain derives from a study of control samples from healthy donors and cancer patients. Germline V CDR1 and CDR2: KGHSH, LQKENI. Between the trimmed V and J ends, which lost 6 bases and 7 bases, there was a span of 18 bases. The CDR3 has 14 residues. Assay used: immunoSEQ multiplex PCR; TCRdb lists only in-frame clones, some missing. The profile covers some 140,000 clones, with approximately 96% appearing a single time and approximately 6% taken by the ten largest. J is TRBJ1-1 and V is TRBV18; D may be TRBD1 (5 bases). The TCR was taken from a man in his forties in good health. The sample consisted of blood. CDR3 sequence: CASSQGARQLEAFF. The DNA for the CDR3 is TGTGCCAGCTCCCAAGGGGCTCGCCAGCTTGAAGCTTTCTTT.